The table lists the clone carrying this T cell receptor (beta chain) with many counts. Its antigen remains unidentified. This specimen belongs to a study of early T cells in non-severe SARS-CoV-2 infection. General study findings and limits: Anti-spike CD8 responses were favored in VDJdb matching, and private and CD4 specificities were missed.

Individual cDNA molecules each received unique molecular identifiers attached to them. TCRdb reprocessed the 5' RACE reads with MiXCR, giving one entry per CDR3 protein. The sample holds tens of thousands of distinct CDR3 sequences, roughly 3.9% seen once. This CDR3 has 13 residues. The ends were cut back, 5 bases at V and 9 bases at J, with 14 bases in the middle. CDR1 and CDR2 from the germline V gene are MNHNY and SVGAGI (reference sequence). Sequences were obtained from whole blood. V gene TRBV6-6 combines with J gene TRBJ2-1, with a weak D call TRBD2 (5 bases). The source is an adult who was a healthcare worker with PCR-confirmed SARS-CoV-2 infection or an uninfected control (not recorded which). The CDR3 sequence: CASSGPSGGEQFF. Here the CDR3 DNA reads TGTGCCAGCAGTGGGCCCAGCGGTGGTGAGCAGTTCTTC.